One sample yielded the 13 T cell receptor beta chains listed below, sequenced in a study of cytomegalovirus exposure and HLA in healthy donors. Vbeta (60) and Jbeta (13) primers were used in the PCR. Sequencing used immunoSEQ multiplex PCR; TCRdb keeps in-frame clones, though not all of them. The data show over 150,000 clones, 75% to 85% seen once. The sequencing sample was made of PBMCs. All receptors derive from a male donor in good health and CMV-seropositive.

The genes are TRBV27 and TRBJ1-5, with 7 bases identical to TRBD1. J was trimmed by 4 bases and V by 6 bases; bases with no gene match: 9. Germline CDR1 reads MNHEY; CDR2 reads SMNVEV (reference sequence). This CDR3 region has 15 residues. CDR3 region: CASSELTGENQPQHF. In DNA form, the CDR3 reads TGTGCCAGCAGCGAATTAACAGGGGAAAATCAGCCCCAGCATTTT.

The chain is built from TRBV5-1 and TRBJ1-1; tentative D call: TRBD1 (5 bases). The V end lost 0 bases, the J end lost 4 bases, and 16 bases lay between the germline ends. The CDR3 extends over 16 amino acids. From germline, CDR1 is SGHRS and CDR2 YFSETQ. CDR3 DNA sequence: TGCGCCAGCAGCTTGGATACAGGAAGATTTGTCACTGAAGCTTTCTTT. Its protein product is CASSLDTGRFVTEAFF.

The CDR3 protein is CASSPIGTGGETQYF. CDR3 coding DNA: TGTGCCAGCAGCCCTATCGGGACAGGGGGTGAGACCCAGTACTTC. V gene TRBV4-2 combines with J gene TRBJ2-5; 11 bases map to TRBD1. The CDR3 covers 15 residues. Germline V lookup: CDR1 LGHNA, CDR2 YNFKEQ. With 4 bases clipped from V and 5 bases from J, the junction kept 6 bases outside the gene matches.

The gene calls are TRBV30 and TRBJ1-4; D is unclear. The V gene lost 2 bases and the J gene lost 6 bases, with 10 bases spanning the gap. The CDR3 is 13 amino acids. Germline loops: CDR1 GTSNPN, CDR2 SVGIG (reference sequence). In DNA form, the CDR3 reads TGTGCCTGGAGTATGAGGTGGGATGAAAAACTGTTTTTT. Its translation: CAWSMRWDEKLFF.

This chain uses TRBV29-1 with TRBJ1-2; D perhaps matches TRBD1 (6 bases). V dropped 4 bases and J dropped 0 bases, with 15 bases sitting between them. The CDR3 is made up of 15 amino acids. Germline V gene lookup returns CDR1 SQVTM and CDR2 ANQGSEA. The DNA for the CDR3 is TGCAGCGTTGTGGCAGGGGATTTAGCTAACTATGGCTACACCTTC. Translation gives CSVVAGDLANYGYTF.

The table lists this clone with many counts. The V and J genes are TRBV28 and TRBJ2-7; 8 nucleotides agree with TRBD1. Germline values: CDR1 MDHEN, CDR2 SYDVKM. The J segment lost 6 bases and the V segment lost 5 bases, leaving 0 bases of the junction unmatched. This CDR3 has 11 amino acids. The CDR3, as DNA: TGTGCCAGCAGTGACAGGGGCGAGCAGTACTTC. Amino acids: CASSDRGEQYF. The full variable domain, with the rest looked up from reference TRBV28 and TRBJ2-7, is DVKVTQSSRYLVKRTGEKVFLECVQDMDHENMFWYRQDPGLGLRLIYFSYDVKMKEKGDIPEGYSVSREKKERFSLILESASTNQTSMYLCASSDRGEQYFGPGTRLTVT.

This clone was counted between two and nine times. The chain employs TRBV29-1 and TRBJ1-1; TRBD1 matches at 7 bases. Germline CDR1 is SQVTM and CDR2 is ANQGSEA. The CDR3 is made up of 12 amino acids. The junction had 7 bases not matched to a gene; V was cut back by 7 bases and J by 5 bases. The CDR3 is CSAVRGQTEAFF. The CDR3 DNA reads TGCAGCGCGGTTAGGGGGCAAACTGAAGCTTTCTTT.

J is TRBJ2-5 and V is TRBV9; 9 bases line up with TRBD2. V gave up 3 bases and J gave up 7 bases; unmatched junction bases: 7. Germline V gene lookup returns CDR1 SGDLS and CDR2 YYNGEE. The CDR3 extends over 14 amino acids. The CDR3 DNA is TGTGCCAGCAGCGAACTAGCGGGCAGTCTGACCCAGTACTTC. Encoded protein: CASSELAGSLTQYF.

The chain employs TRBV5-5 and TRBJ2-5; 15 nucleotides agree with TRBD2. The CDR3 consists of 16 residues. Germline V gene sequence: CDR1 SGHKS, CDR2 YYEKEE (reference sequence). The J segment lost 5 bases and the V segment lost 4 bases, leaving 6 bases of the junction unmatched. CDR3 nucleotide sequence: TGTGCCAGCAGCCCGGGACTAGCGGGGGGCTGGGAGACCCAGTACTTC. It translates to CASSPGLAGGWETQYF.

This clone occurred once. The chain links TRBV18 to TRBJ2-3; tentatively, D is TRBD2 (6 bases). V lost 6 bases to trimming and J lost 2 bases, with 15 bases between them. The CDR3 is 15 residues long. Germline V gives CDR1 KGHSH, CDR2 LQKENI. In DNA form, the CDR3 reads TGTGCCAGCTCCCCCCCGGCGGGGCTCACAGATACGCAGTATTTT. It encodes CASSPPAGLTDTQYF.

The rearrangement links TRBV30 to TRBJ1-2, with 9 bases that match TRBD1. V dropped 3 bases and J dropped 4; count of bases not matched to a gene: 9. The V gene's germline CDR1 is GTSNPN and CDR2 SVGIG (reference sequence). This CDR3 is 15 amino acids long. The CDR3 region has the DNA TGTGCCTGGAGATTCTTAAGGGACAGGGCCTATGGCTACACCTTC. Residues: CAWRFLRDRAYGYTF.

This clone has only a few counts. V gene TRBV6-1 combines with J gene TRBJ2-7; D gene unclear. This CDR3 is 15 amino acids long. Germline V gene lookup returns CDR1 MNHNS and CDR2 SASEGT. The V end was cut by 2 bases, the J end by 2 bases, with 13 bases between. The CDR3 region is CASSEYVLGTYEQYF. CDR3 in DNA: TGTGCCAGCAGTGAATATGTCCTAGGCACCTACGAGCAGTACTTC.

J is TRBJ1-5 and V is TRBV19; 7 bases are shared with TRBD1. Looked up from germline, CDR1 is LNHDA and CDR2 is SQIVND (reference sequence). The CDR3 has 14 amino acids. After removal of 7 bases from V and 5 bases from J, the junction contained 8 bases not matched to a gene. The CDR3 reads CASTQGTDYQPQHF. The CDR3 DNA sequence: TGTGCCAGTACCCAGGGGACAGATTATCAGCCCCAGCATTTT.